Presented here are 12 T cell receptor beta chains from one specimen sequenced in a study of low-dose radiotherapy and immunotherapy resistance in tumors. This sample's time point: after trial treatment. Indicated treatment: LDRT plus nivolumab, ipilimumab, low-dose cyclophosphamide and aspirin (RACIN trial). First-strand cDNA used TRAV- and TRBV-specific primers, covering alpha and beta chains. With a V-primer adapter and a constant-region primer, TCRs were amplified for roughly 21 PCR cycles. TCRdb processed the reads anew with MiXCR; each CDR3 protein has one entry. Among some 100,000 distinct CDR3 sequences listed, around 21% were seen once. The sequencing here drew on PBMCs, taken after low-dose radiotherapy plus immunotherapy. The source of these receptors is a male donor with prostate cancer.

At least ten counts were recorded for this clonotype. This chain uses TRBV21-1 with TRBJ2-7; the DNA was not compared with TRBD1, the D call given in the table. TRBV21-1 is marked as a pseudogene. This CDR3 is built from 16 residues. This CDR3 is CASSKASGQDYYEQYF. The CDR3 DNA is TGTGCCAGCAGCAAAGCCTCCGGACAGGATTACTACGAGCAGTACTTC.

This clonotype has a count of ten or more. The J gene is TRBJ2-1, the V gene TRBV4-2, with a possible D match to TRBD1 (5 bases). The CDR3 has 12 amino acids. Trimming removed 6 bases at V and 7 bases at J, with 10 bases between. The V gene's germline CDR1 is LGHNA and CDR2 YNFKEQ. CDR3 nucleotides: TGTGCCAGCAGACTTGACAGTAATGAGCAGTTCTTC. The encoded protein is CASRLDSNEQFF.

This clonotype was detected a few times. The gene calls are TRBV27 and TRBJ2-3; 7 bases agree with TRBD2. The CDR3 is 16 amino acids. J gave up 6 bases and V 5 bases, and 14 bases lay outside the gene matches. Germline V gene data show CDR1 as MNHEY and CDR2 as SMNVEV (reference sequence). CDR3 amino acids: CASSPLWGGLSDTQYF. Here the CDR3 DNA reads TGTGCCAGCAGTCCCTTGTGGGGGGGTCTCAGTGATACGCAGTATTTT.

This clonotype has a count of ten or more. J is TRBJ2-2 and V is TRBV18; D call uncertain. CDR3 length: 13 amino acids. Germline CDR1 and CDR2: KGHSH and LQKENI. V lost 5 bases and J lost 2, with 6 bases in between. CDR3 residues: CASSSRNTGELFF. The DNA for the CDR3 is TGTGCCAGCTCAAGCAGAAACACCGGGGAGCTGTTTTTT.

Concerning this clonotype: It is likely a read error: a sequence one base away is far more abundant. This CDR3 reads CASSLGISGGPGSEQFF. CDR3 nucleotide sequence: TGTGCCAGCAGCTTGGGCATTTCGGGGGGGCCGGGGAGTGAGCAGTTCTTC. This rearrangement joins TRBV5-8 to TRBJ2-1, with TRBD2 identical over 8 bases. The junction had 14 bases not matched to a gene; V was cut back by 0 bases and J by 9 bases. Germline V CDR1 and CDR2: SGHTS, YDEGEE. CDR3 length equals 17 residues.

The gene calls are TRBV27 and TRBJ2-5, with D possibly TRBD2 on 6 matching bases. CDR1 and CDR2 from the germline V gene are MNHEY and SMNVEV (reference sequence). The V end lost 5 bases, the J end lost 4 bases, and 14 bases lay between the germline ends. The CDR3 is made up of 14 amino acids. The chain's CDR3 is CASSPQAGRETQYF. CDR3 bases: TGTGCCAGCAGTCCTCAGGCGGGGCGAGAGACCCAGTACTTC.

The chain is built from TRBV5-6 and TRBJ2-7, with 12 bases that match TRBD1. The CDR3 is made up of 15 amino acids. V gave up 2 bases and J gave up 4 bases; unmatched junction bases: 4. Germline V lookup: CDR1 SGHDT, CDR2 YYEEEE. CDR3 nucleotide sequence: TGTGCCAGCAGCTTCGGGACAGGGGGCGCATACGAGCAGTACTTC. Encoded protein: CASSFGTGGAYEQYF.

Concerning this clonotype: A read error is the likely source, as a far larger clone sits one nucleotide away. CDR3 nucleotide sequence: TGTGTCAGCAGCTTATATGGGCGACAGTTTAATTCACCCCTCCACTTT. Translation gives CVSSLYGRQFNSPLHF. The chain employs TRBV7-9 and TRBJ1-6; D might be TRBD1 (5 bases). Germline V gene data show CDR1 as SEHNR and CDR2 as FQNEAQ (reference sequence). The CDR3 contains 16 residues.

This clonotype was picked up many times. The rearrangement joins TRBV7-9 to TRBJ2-6; D call uncertain. The CDR3 loop spans 13 amino acids. Germline values: CDR1 SEHNR, CDR2 FQNEAQ (reference sequence). V lost 8 bases to trimming and J lost 0 bases, with 5 bases between them. DNA of the CDR3: TGTGCCAGCTTGAGCTCTGGGGCCAACGTCCTGACTTTC. Protein: CASLSSGANVLTF.

In its sample, this clonotype was seen many times. The chain combines TRBV29-1 with TRBJ2-3; possible D gene TRBD2, 6 bases. Germline-derived CDR1 and CDR2 are SQVTM and ANQGSEA. This CDR3 region has 12 residues. Trimming took 7 bases from V and 6 from J, leaving 14 bases between them. The chain's CDR3 is CSAWAGKDTQYF. The CDR3 coding sequence is TGCAGCGCGTGGGCGGGGAAGGATACGCAGTATTTT.

This clonotype has a count of ten or more. The chain uses TRBV9 and TRBJ2-1; TRBD2 might be the D (5 bases). Germline V gene lookup returns CDR1 SGDLS and CDR2 YYNGEE. The CDR3 runs 15 residues. V was shortened by 3 bases and J by 8 bases, with 18 bases between the two germline ends. This CDR3 reads CASSADFGFMDEQFF. For the CDR3, the DNA is TGTGCCAGCAGCGCGGACTTTGGGTTCATGGATGAGCAGTTCTTC.

The chain combines TRBV12-3 or TRBV12-4 with TRBJ2-1, with TRBD2 as a possible D gene (6 bases). Trimming removed 3 bases from V and 5 bases from J, with 14 bases in between. The CDR3 loop spans 15 amino acids. In DNA, the CDR3 is TGTGCCAGCAGTTTTAGGAGGGGTGGGAACAATGAGCAGTTCTTC. This translates into CASSFRRGGNNEQFF.